The clone carrying this TCR beta chain occurred a few times. The germline gene is not matched at one end of the junction; a read error may be the cause. The data originate from a study of T-cell reconstitution after alpha-beta-depleted transplantation in children. The TCRbeta library was prepared with unique molecular identifiers. One entry per CDR3 protein, called by TCRdb with MiXCR from the PCR reads. The data hold a few hundred thousand distinct CDR3 sequences, with 10% observed a single time. Germline V gives CDR1 LGHNT, CDR2 FRNRAP. The CDR3 has 16 residues. This receptor was taken from a human donor who donated a stem cell graft to a child with acute lymphoblastic leukemia. This chain joins TRBV12-5 and TRBJ2-7, with 13 bases lining up with TRBD2. The source material was PBMCs from the stem cell graft donor, sampled from the stem cell graft. The DNA for the CDR3 is TGTGCTAGCGGTTTTACTAGCGGGAGGGGCCCCTACGAGCAGTACTTC. It specifies CASGFTSGRGPYEQYF.